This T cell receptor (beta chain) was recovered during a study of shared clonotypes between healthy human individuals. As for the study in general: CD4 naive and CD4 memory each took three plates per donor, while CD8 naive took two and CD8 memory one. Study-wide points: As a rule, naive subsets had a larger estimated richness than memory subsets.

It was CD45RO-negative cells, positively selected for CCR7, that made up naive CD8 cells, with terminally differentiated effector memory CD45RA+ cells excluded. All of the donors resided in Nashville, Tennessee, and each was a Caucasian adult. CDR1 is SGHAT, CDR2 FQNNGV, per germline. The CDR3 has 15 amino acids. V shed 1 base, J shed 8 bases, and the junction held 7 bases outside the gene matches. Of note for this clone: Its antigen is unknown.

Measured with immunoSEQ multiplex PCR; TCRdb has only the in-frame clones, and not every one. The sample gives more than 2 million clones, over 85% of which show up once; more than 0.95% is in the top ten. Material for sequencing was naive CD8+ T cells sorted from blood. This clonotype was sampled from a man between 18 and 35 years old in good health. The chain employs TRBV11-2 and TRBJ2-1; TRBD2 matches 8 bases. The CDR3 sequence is CASSLGSGAGDEQFF. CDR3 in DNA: TGTGCCAGCAGCTTAGGATCAGGAGCGGGGGATGAGCAGTTCTTC.